Detailed here is one T cell receptor beta chain. These data are taken from a study of OX40 agonist ivuxolimab in advanced cancers. As for the study in general: People who had prior anti-PD-1, anti-PD-L1 or anti-CTLA-4 therapy could take part, and under 45% had some.

Patients were ruled out by autoimmune disease history or systemic immunosuppression. With baseline, cycle 4 day 1, and cycle 7 day 1 as timepoints, blood was sampled. Only in-frame clones appear in the TCRdb table, and some are missing; sequencing was by immunoSEQ multiplex PCR. The profile shows roughly 12,000 clones, 70% to 90% of them singletons. This TCR was recovered from an adult with an advanced solid tumor such as melanoma, head and neck, liver or kidney cancer. Sample: CD4+ or CD8+ T cells sorted from blood, taken in a trial of the OX40 agonist ivuxolimab.

CDR3 coding DNA: TGTGCCAGCAGTTCCCATTCCGGGACTAGCGGGAGCTACGAGCAGTACTTC. It translates to CASSSHSGTSGSYEQYF. This chain links TRBV28 with TRBJ2-7; the match to TRBD2 covers 14 bases. CDR1 is MDHEN, CDR2 SYDVKM, per germline. CDR3 size: 17 residues. Trimming took 4 bases from V and 3 from J; bases not matched to a gene: 8.